This T cell receptor (beta chain) was sequenced for a study of T cell repertoires in aging, cancer and after chemotherapy. The CDR3 length is 13 residues. The germline gives CDR1 SGHNT, CDR2 YYREEE (reference sequence). The ends were cut back, 0 bases at V and 7 bases at J, with 11 bases in the middle. The template was genomic DNA from peripheral blood, not RNA. This clonotype is termed medium-sized. Multiplex touch-down PCR with TRB-A/B primers amplified rearranged V-D-J TRB sequences. TCRdb processed the multiplex PCR reads anew with MiXCR; each CDR3 protein has one entry. The table has 4,500 to 5,500 distinct CDR3 sequences, approximately 33% seen once.

The clonotype was recovered from a human donor with a blood cancer. The donor label of this sample is uncertain. The gene calls are TRBV5-4 and TRBJ2-7; possibly TRBD1 for D (6 bases). The specimen was blood. CDR3 amino acids: CASSLGAGAEQYF. Written as DNA, the CDR3 is TGTGCCAGCAGCTTGGGAGCAGGGGCGGAGCAGTACTTC. Full variable domain (outside the CDR3, taken from reference TRBV5-4 and TRBJ2-7): ETGVTQSPTHLIKTRGQQVTLRCSSQSGHNTVSWYQQALGQGPQFIFQYYREEENGRGNFPPRFSGLQFPNYSSELNVNALELDDSALYLCASSLGAGAEQYFGPGTRLTVT.